The clone carrying this TCR beta chain was observed a handful of times. As yet, its antigen is unknown. Germline CDR1 is DFQATT and CDR2 is SNEGSKA (reference sequence). This CDR3 has 15 residues. Trimming stripped 0 bases from V and 4 bases from J, with 13 bases between. The source of the sample is a study of CD8 T cells in ankylosing spondylitis. TCRdb used MiXCR to reprocess the 5' RACE reads, holding one entry per CDR3 protein. The sample lists about 450,000 distinct CDR3 sequences, roughly 25% seen once, with 0.89% in the top ten. The study's findings and limits: Characteristic, it appeared, of ankylosing spondylitis blood was a TCR beta motif of fewer than 10 highly homologous variants. Earlier literature documents some of the motif variants in reactive arthritis synovial fluid and blood.

This TCR came from a male donor with ankylosing spondylitis. V and J are TRBV20-1 and TRBJ2-1; D is tentatively TRBD1 or TRBD2 (5 bases each). Sequenced material: blood, either unsorted or a sorted T cell fraction (not recorded which). CDR3 DNA sequence: TGCAGTGCTAGAGAAGCGACGGGGCGGTACAATGAGCAGTTCTTC. This sequence encodes CSAREATGRYNEQFF.